These T cell receptor beta chains were read from a single sample in a study of tumor-infiltrating lymphocytes in primary liver carcinoma. TCRdb reanalysed the multiplex PCR reads using MiXCR and keeps one entry per CDR3 protein. Among 300,000 to 400,000 distinct CDR3 sequences listed, about 65% were seen once. Sample: peripheral blood. The receptors stem from a man aged 40-49 years with primary liver carcinoma and hepatitis B virus infection. Both conserved end residues are part of each CDR3. D genes are given only for firm matches. The size field is filled for only some rows; it gives once, few, many or a size class.

cdr3_length	d_call	v_call	j_call	clone_size	cdr3_nt	cdr3_aa
13	TRBD2	TRBV11-1	TRBJ2-7	many	TGTGCCAGCAGGAGGGAGGGTACCTACGAGCAGTACTTC	CASRREGTYEQYF
13	TRBD1	TRBV5-1	TRBJ2-1	-	TGCGCCAGCGGGACAGGGGAGGGCAATGAGCAGTTCTTC	CASGTGEGNEQFF
14	-	TRBV29-1	TRBJ2-4	many	TGCAGCGTTGAAGGGCCGGGAGCCAAAAACATTCAGTACTTC	CSVEGPGAKNIQYF
13	TRBD1	TRBV11-2	TRBJ2-7	-	TGTGCCAGAAGCGGCTGGACAGGGTACGAGCAATACTTC	CARSGWTGYEQYF
15	TRBD1	TRBV11-2	TRBJ2-7	-	TGTGCCAGACAGCGGTCTGCACAGGGGGCCTACGAGCAGTACTTC	CARQRSAQGAYEQYF
20	TRBD2	TRBV12-3/TRBV12-4	TRBJ2-5	-	TGTGCCAGCAGTCCACTGCCCCGGACTAGCGAGAATGACATTGAAGGGACCCAGTACTTC	CASSPLPRTSENDIEGTQYF
15	-	TRBV11-2	TRBJ2-2	medium-sized	TGTGCCAGCAGCCCCCGTAGATTGAACACCGGGGAGCTGTTTTTT	CASSPRRLNTGELFF
14	-	TRBV7-2	TRBJ2-7	-	TGTGCCAGCATGTCGGGAGTGCTCAGGGACGAGCAGTACTTC	CASMSGVLRDEQYF
17	TRBD2	TRBV11-2	TRBJ2-3	-	TGTGCCAGCAGCCTAAAGTTAGCGGGAGAAGACACAGCTACGCAGTATTTT	CASSLKLAGEDTATQYF
15	-	TRBV28	TRBJ2-1	few	TGTGCCAGCAGTTTGGGGTCGGGGGTCTACAATGAGCAGTTCTTC	CASSLGSGVYNEQFF
13	-	TRBV5-6	TRBJ2-7	-	TGTGCCAGCAGCCAGACGGGCTCCTACGAGCAGTACTTC	CASSQTGSYEQYF
15	TRBD2	TRBV6-2/TRBV6-3	TRBJ2-5	many	TGTGCCAGCAGTTATGGACTAGCGTTTCAAGAGACCCAGTACTTC	CASSYGLAFQETQYF
17	-	TRBV10-3	TRBJ2-3	-	TGTGCCATCAGTGAGTTAATACACGCCCCGGGCATAGATACGCAGTATTTT	CAISELIHAPGIDTQYF
15	-	TRBV11-2	TRBJ2-5	-	TGTGCTAGCAGCTTCGGCAGCAGTGGGGGAGAGGCCCAGTACTTC	CASSFGSSGGEAQYF
12	-	TRBV12-3/TRBV12-4	TRBJ1-1	-	TGTGCCAGCAGTTTTGGAGTCACTGAAGCTTTCTTT	CASSFGVTEAFF
18	TRBD2	TRBV16	TRBJ2-7	-	TGTGCCAGCAGCCAATCCTGGCTAGCGGGAGGTCCCTTCTACGAGCAGTACTTC	CASSQSWLAGGPFYEQYF
13	-	TRBV6-5	TRBJ2-1	-	TGTGTTAGCAGACCTAACCGGGGAAATGAGCAGTTCTTC	CVSRPNRGNEQFF
12	-	TRBV28	TRBJ1-2	few	TGTGCCAGCGGGAGTCGAAACTATGGCTACACCTTC	CASGSRNYGYTF
12	-	TRBV11-2	TRBJ2-1	-	TGTGCCAGCAGCCATTGGGGGAGTATCCTATCCTTC	CASSHWGSILSF
15	TRBD2	TRBV11-2	TRBJ2-5	-	TGTGTCTGCAGCTTAGGTGGGGGGGACCAAGAGACCCAGTACTTT	CVCSLGGGDQETQYF
15	TRBD1	TRBV11-2	TRBJ1-4	many	TGTGCCAGCAGCTTAGTCAGGGGGCGAAATGAAAAACTGTTTTTT	CASSLVRGRNEKLFF
15	-	TRBV7-9	TRBJ2-7	-	TGTGCCAGCGCCCCCGGTTTGGGACTCAGCTACGAGCAGTACTTC	CASAPGLGLSYEQYF
13	TRBD2	TRBV7-9	TRBJ2-2	few	TGTGCCCACCAAGCGGGAGACCCAGGGGAGCTGTTTTTT	CAHQAGDPGELFF
15	TRBD1	TRBV30	TRBJ2-7	few	TGTGCCTGGAGTGTAGGGCCAGGGGGCTCTTACGAGCAGTACTTC	CAWSVGPGGSYEQYF